This record covers a single T cell receptor (beta chain). These data originate in a study of blood T cell repertoires in COVID-19. TCRdb's table, derived via immunoSEQ multiplex PCR, lists solely in-frame clones and lacks some. Counted here are under 350,000 clones, approximately 89% occurring once; the ten biggest clones make up approximately 2.5%. The germline CDR1 and CDR2 sequences are MDHEN and SYDVKM. With V trimmed by 7 bases and J by 1 base, 12 bases remained unmatched. CDR3 length: 17 residues. This TCR was recovered from a woman aged 18-29 years who had recovered from COVID-19. Material for sequencing was PBMCs or T cells enriched from blood (not recorded which). The V and J genes are TRBV28 and TRBJ2-2; 7 positions match TRBD1. The CDR3: CASTPAAGTENTGELFF. Written as DNA, the CDR3 is TGTGCCAGCACACCCGCAGCCGGGACAGAGAACACCGGGGAGCTGTTTTTT. Full variable domain (outside the CDR3, taken from reference TRBV28 and TRBJ2-2): DVKVTQSSRYLVKRTGEKVFLECVQDMDHENMFWYRQDPGLGLRLIYFSYDVKMKEKGDIPEGYSVSREKKERFSLILESASTNQTSMYLCASTPAAGTENTGELFFGEGSRLTVL.